A selection of T cell receptor beta chains follows, all from one sample in a study of graft-versus-host responses after intestinal transplantation. No antigen is known for these receptors. Profiled with immunoSEQ multiplex PCR; TCRdb holds only in-frame clones, not every one. The sample has tens of thousands of clones, over 90% seen once. Sample: unstimulated CD8+ T cells sorted from spleen or lymph node cells, taken before transplant. Source of these receptors: a human donor who was the organ donor for an intestinal transplant. CDR3s include the opening cysteine and the closing phenylalanine or tryptophan. Fields, in order: clone size, CDR3 length, D gene, J gene, V gene, CDR3 protein, CDR3 DNA. D genes are given only for firm matches. Some rows have no size entry. The others give once, few or many, or a class for an expanded clone.

>-|19|TRBD2|TRBJ2-4|TRBV10-3
CAISESIQGGGLAKNIQYF
TGTGCCATCAGTGAGTCCATTCAGGGCGGGGGACTAGCCAAAAACATTCAGTACTTC
>-|14|TRBD2|TRBJ2-1|TRBV28
CASSLGLAGNEQFF
TGTGCCAGCAGTTTAGGCCTAGCGGGTAATGAGCAGTTCTTC
>-|13|-|TRBJ2-1|TRBV13
CASTSQRGNEQFF
TGTGCCAGCACCAGTCAACGGGGCAATGAGCAGTTCTTC
>-|15|TRBD1|TRBJ1-2|TRBV9
CASSVARTGGYGYTF
TGTGCCAGCAGCGTAGCCAGGACAGGGGGCTATGGCTACACCTTC
>-|13|TRBD1|TRBJ2-5|TRBV4-1
CASMGQIEETQYF
TGCGCCAGCATGGGACAGATTGAAGAGACCCAGTACTTC
>-|14|-|TRBJ2-7|TRBV4-2
CASSQALGPYEQYF
TGTGCCAGCAGCCAGGCCCTAGGCCCCTACGAGCAGTACTTC
>-|15|TRBD2|TRBJ2-1|TRBV7-8
CASSLGWLGGNEQFF
TGTGCCAGCAGCTTAGGGTGGTTGGGGGGGAATGAGCAGTTCTTC
>-|13|-|TRBJ2-7|TRBV4-1
CASSQDAGYEQYF
TGCGCCAGCAGCCAAGATGCTGGGTACGAGCAGTACTTC
>once|13|TRBD1|TRBJ1-2|TRBV7-6
CASSPGTGYGYTF
TGTGCCAGCAGCCCCGGGACAGGGTATGGCTACACCTTC
>-|16|TRBD1|TRBJ2-5|TRBV2
CASSTGTGDPMETQYF
TGTGCCAGCAGTACCGGGACAGGGGACCCCATGGAGACCCAGTACTTC
>once|15|-|TRBJ1-6|TRBV19
CASTPGTFYNSPLHF
TGTGCCAGTACCCCCGGGACCTTCTATAATTCACCCCTCCACTTT
>-|13|-|TRBJ2-7|TRBV27
CASGGTVSYEQYF
TGTGCCAGCGGGGGGACAGTCTCCTACGAGCAGTACTTC
>-|15|-|TRBJ2-3|TRBV14
CASSPLEWGTDTQYF
TGTGCCAGCAGCCCGCTGGAGTGGGGCACAGATACGCAGTATTTT
>once|14|-|TRBJ2-7|TRBV6-5
CASSYSCCRVEQYF
TGTGCCAGCAGTTACTCATGTTGCAGGGTCGAGCAGTACTTC
>-|14|-|TRBJ1-1|TRBV6-1
CASSDSARNTEAFF
TGTGCCAGCAGTGATTCAGCGAGGAACACTGAAGCTTTCTTT
>-|16|-|TRBJ2-2|TRBV4-3
CASSQAWGHGTGELFF
TGCGCCAGCAGCCAAGCTTGGGGGCATGGCACCGGGGAGCTGTTTTTT
>-|15|TRBD1|TRBJ2-7|TRBV2
CASSEVWDRAYEQYF
TGTGCCAGCAGTGAAGTTTGGGACAGGGCTTACGAGCAGTACTTC
>-|17|-|TRBJ1-2|TRBV6-1
CASSESPLRGVNYGYTF
TGTGCCAGCAGTGAATCCCCCCTAAGGGGGGTTAACTATGGCTACACCTTC
>medium-sized|14|-|TRBJ2-3|TRBV2
CASSEWDNTDTQYF
TGTGCCAGCAGTGAATGGGACAACACAGATACGCAGTATTTT
>once|14|TRBD2|TRBJ2-7|TRBV4-3
CASSLLAENYEQYF
TGCGCCAGCAGCCTACTAGCGGAGAACTACGAGCAGTACTTC
>-|15|-|TRBJ1-2|TRBV7-8
CASSLVDPPNYGYTF
TGTGCCAGCAGCTTAGTGGACCCCCCTAACTATGGCTACACCTTC
>-|10|TRBD2|TRBJ2-3|TRBV27
CASGGGAQYF
TGTGCCAGCGGGGGAGGGGCGCAGTATTTT
>-|12|-|TRBJ2-1|TRBV6-5
CASRAEDNEQFF
TGTGCCAGCCGAGCGGAGGACAATGAGCAGTTCTTC
>-|17|-|TRBJ2-2|TRBV9
CASSARKTGLRTGELFF
TGTGCCAGCAGCGCGAGAAAAACGGGACTTCGGACCGGGGAGCTGTTTTTT
>-|14|-|TRBJ2-3|TRBV18
CASSLRLSTDTQYF
TGTGCCAGCTCACTTCGCCTCAGCACAGATACGCAGTATTTT